This record covers a single T cell receptor (beta chain). The data stem from a study of T cell changes during pregnancy in multiple sclerosis. Trimming removed 10 bases at V and 1 base at J, with 20 bases between. The CDR3 contains 15 residues. CDR1 and CDR2 from the germline V gene are MNHEY and SMNVEV (reference sequence). Sequencing used immunoSEQ multiplex PCR; TCRdb keeps in-frame clones, though not all of them. The sample comprises 60,000 or so clones, 80% to 95% of which are singletons, and over 0.8% rests with the top ten. The source material was peripheral blood, sampled in the first trimester of pregnancy. The chain combines TRBV27 with TRBJ2-7, with D possibly being TRBD1 (5 bases). This TCR was sampled from a female donor with multiple sclerosis, enrolled in a pregnancy study. For the CDR3, the DNA is TGTGCCACCTCCCCCCAAGGGGCCGCGTCCTACGAGCAGTACTTC. Translating gives CATSPQGAASYEQYF.